This T cell receptor beta chain was observed in a study of cytomegalovirus exposure and HLA in healthy donors. Study-level findings and limits: The authors listed 164 TCR beta chains as cytomegalovirus-associated.

V was trimmed by 0 bases and J by 0 bases, leaving 11 bases between them. The CDR3 contains 17 residues. The V gene's germline CDR1 is SGHDN and CDR2 FVKESK. Donors counted as nominally healthy when sampled, yet unrecorded immune exposures were likely. This PCR relied on a set of 60 Vbeta primers and 13 Jbeta primers. Sequencing used immunoSEQ multiplex PCR; TCRdb keeps in-frame clones, though not all of them. The repertoire holds about 100,000 clones, 65% to 80% seen once, with more than 6% in the top ten. Comments on this clone: Its cognate antigen is unknown.

This chain links TRBV14 with TRBJ2-2, with D possibly TRBD1 on 6 matching bases. The clonotype originates from a middle-aged man in good health and CMV-seropositive. Sequencing was done on a sample of PBMCs. CDR3 loop: CASSQDPDRTNTGELFF. CDR3 DNA sequence: TGTGCCAGCAGCCAAGATCCAGACAGGACGAACACCGGGGAGCTGTTTTTT.